This T cell receptor (beta chain) was retrieved from a study of shared T cell receptors in the human thymus. Here immunoSEQ multiplex PCR was the method, and the copy in TCRdb shows in-frame clones only, minus some. The sample yields hundreds of thousands of clones, approximately 90% seen once. Per germline, CDR1 LGHNA and CDR2 YSLEER. The CDR3 has 16 residues. V lost 4 bases to trimming and J lost 5 bases; unmatched junction nucleotides: 13. Only a few counts were recorded for this clone. This sample also belongs to another study, concerning human thymus T cells. That publication notes: Samples came from healthy Finnish infants during open corrective cardiac surgery. Thymic material originated from resections removed in the course of corrective heart surgery. Thymic and blood repertoires appeared to show biased V and J gene usage. A high degree of thymic repertoire overlap among unrelated individuals was reported in related research.

The receptor's source is a boy under three years old with a congenital heart defect. The sample comprised thymocytes. The chain links TRBV4-3 to TRBJ2-7; the match to TRBD2 covers 8 bases. The CDR3 bases are TGCGCCAGCAGCCGTTCCCCGGGAGGGCCGGACCACGAGCAGTACTTC. Translated, it gives CASSRSPGGPDHEQYF.